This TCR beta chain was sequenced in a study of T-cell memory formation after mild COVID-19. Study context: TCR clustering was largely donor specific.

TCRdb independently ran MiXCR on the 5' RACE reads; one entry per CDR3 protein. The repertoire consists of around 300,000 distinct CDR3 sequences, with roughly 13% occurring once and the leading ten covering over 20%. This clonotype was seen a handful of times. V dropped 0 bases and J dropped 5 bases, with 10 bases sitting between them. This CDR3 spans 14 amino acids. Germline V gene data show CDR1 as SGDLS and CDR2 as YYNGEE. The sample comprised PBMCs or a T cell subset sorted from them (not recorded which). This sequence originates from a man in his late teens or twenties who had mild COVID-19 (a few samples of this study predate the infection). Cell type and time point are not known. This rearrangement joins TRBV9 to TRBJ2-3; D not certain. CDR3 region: CASSVATGLDTQYF. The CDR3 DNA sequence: TGTGCCAGCAGCGTAGCTACGGGTTTAGATACGCAGTATTTT.